This T cell receptor beta chain was recorded in a study of quantifying T cell responses using KT2 cells. In the study overall: cDNA was made from DNase-treated RNA using alpha and beta constant primers. A predetermined fluorescence threshold ended the second PCR, run as a qPCR.

CDR3 length: 15 residues. J gave up 7 bases and V 6 bases, and 12 bases lay outside the gene matches. From germline, CDR1 is SGHVT and CDR2 SQSDAQ. An oligo carrying a UMI was ligated to the cDNA 3' end. First-round PCR used roughly 4 cycles and beta primers RC1.1 and RC1.2 covering TRBC1 and TRBC2. TCRdb analysed the UMI-ligation and nested PCR reads with MiXCR anew, one entry per CDR3 protein. This sample has tens of thousands of distinct CDR3 sequences; about 9.9% occur once, and the top ten carry 8.5% to 12%. This chain links TRBV7-4 with TRBJ2-1; 7 bases match TRBD1. The sample taken for sequencing was PBMCs spiked with cells of the T cell clone KT2. This TCR came from a human donor. CDR3 protein: CASRPQNDRANEQFF. In DNA, the CDR3 is TGTGCCAGCAGACCACAAAACGACAGGGCTAATGAGCAGTTCTTC. The whole variable domain, filled in from reference TRBV7-4 and TRBJ2-1, reads GAGVSQSPRYKVAKRGRDVALRCDSISGHVTLYWYRQTLGQGSEVLTYSQSDAQRDKSGRPSGRFSAERPERSVSTLKIQRTEQGDSAVYLCASRPQNDRANEQFFGPGTRLTVL.